This T cell receptor (beta chain) appears in the sequencing data of a study of blood T cell repertoires in COVID-19. Per the germline V gene, CDR1 is SGDLS and CDR2 is YYNGEE. CDR3 length: 13 amino acids. Trimming took 4 bases from V and 6 from J, leaving 14 bases between them. In Seattle, patients joined the study during active infection and were tracked longitudinally. The data were produced by immunoSEQ multiplex PCR, yet TCRdb's version contains in-frame clones alone and is incomplete. The sample consists of around 430,000 clones, approximately 90% of them appearing once. Material: peripheral blood. The rearrangement links TRBV9 to TRBJ2-7, with D perhaps TRBD1 (6 bases). The receptor comes from a woman aged 45-65 years with COVID-19, enrolled during active disease. The DNA of the CDR3 is TGTGCCAGCAGCACAGGAACAGGGCCCGAGCAGTACTTC. Protein sequence: CASSTGTGPEQYF.